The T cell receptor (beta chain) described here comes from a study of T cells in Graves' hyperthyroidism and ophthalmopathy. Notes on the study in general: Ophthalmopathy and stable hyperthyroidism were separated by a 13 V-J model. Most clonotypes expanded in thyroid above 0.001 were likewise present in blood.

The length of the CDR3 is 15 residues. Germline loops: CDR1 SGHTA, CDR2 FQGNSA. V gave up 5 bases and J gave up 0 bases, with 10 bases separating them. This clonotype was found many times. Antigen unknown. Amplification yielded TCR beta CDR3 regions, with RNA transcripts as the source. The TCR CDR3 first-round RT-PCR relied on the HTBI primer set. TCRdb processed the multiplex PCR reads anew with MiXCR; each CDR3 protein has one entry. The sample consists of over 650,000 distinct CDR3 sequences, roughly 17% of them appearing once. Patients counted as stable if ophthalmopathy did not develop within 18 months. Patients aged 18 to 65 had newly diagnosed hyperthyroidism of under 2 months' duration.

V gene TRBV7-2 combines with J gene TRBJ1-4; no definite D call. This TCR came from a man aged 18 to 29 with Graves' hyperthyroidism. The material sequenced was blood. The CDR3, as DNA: TGTGCCAGCAGCATCGGACGGTCAACTAATGAAAAACTGTTTTTT. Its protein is CASSIGRSTNEKLFF.